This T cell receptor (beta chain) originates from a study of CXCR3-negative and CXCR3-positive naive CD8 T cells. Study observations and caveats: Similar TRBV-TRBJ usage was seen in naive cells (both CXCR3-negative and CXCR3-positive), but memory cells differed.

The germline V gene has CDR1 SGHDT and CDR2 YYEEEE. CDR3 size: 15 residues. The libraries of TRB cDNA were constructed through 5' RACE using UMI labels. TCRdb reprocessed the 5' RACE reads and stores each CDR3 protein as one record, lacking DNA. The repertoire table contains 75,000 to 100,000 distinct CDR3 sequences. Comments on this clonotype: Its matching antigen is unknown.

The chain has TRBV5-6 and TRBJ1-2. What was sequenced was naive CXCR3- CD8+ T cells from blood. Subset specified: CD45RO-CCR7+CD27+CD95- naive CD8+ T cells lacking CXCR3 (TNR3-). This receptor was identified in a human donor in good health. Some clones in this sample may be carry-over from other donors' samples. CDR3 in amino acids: CASSFGGIGVYGYTF.